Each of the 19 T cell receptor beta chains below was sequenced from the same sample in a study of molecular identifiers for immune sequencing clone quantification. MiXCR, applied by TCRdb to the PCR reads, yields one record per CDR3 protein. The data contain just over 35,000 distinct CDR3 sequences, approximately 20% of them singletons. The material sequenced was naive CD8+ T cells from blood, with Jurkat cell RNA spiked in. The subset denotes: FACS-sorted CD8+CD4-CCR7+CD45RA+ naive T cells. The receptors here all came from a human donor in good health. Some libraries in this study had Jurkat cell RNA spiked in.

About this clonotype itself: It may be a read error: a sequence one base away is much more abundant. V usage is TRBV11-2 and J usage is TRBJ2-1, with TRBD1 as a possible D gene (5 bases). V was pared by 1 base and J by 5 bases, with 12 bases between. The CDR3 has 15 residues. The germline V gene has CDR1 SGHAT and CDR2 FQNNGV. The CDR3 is CASSLGRAVDNEQFF. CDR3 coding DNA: TGTGCCAGCAGCTTAGGCAGGGCCGTCGACAATGAGCAGTTCTTC.

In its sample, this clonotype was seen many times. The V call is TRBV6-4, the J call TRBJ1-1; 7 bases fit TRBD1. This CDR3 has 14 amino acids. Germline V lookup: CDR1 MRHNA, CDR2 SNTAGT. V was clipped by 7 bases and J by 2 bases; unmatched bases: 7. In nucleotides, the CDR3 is TGTGCCAGCAAAGGACAGGACCAAAACACTGAAGCTTTCTTT. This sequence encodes CASKGQDQNTEAFF.

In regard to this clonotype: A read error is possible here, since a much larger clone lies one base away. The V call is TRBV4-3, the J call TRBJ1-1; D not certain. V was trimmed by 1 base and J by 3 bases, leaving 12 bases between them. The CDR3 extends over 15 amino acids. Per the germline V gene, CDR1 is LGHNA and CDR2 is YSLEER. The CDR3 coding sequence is TGCGCCAGCAGCCAAGGGACTAAGCGGGACACTGAAGCTTTCTTT. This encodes CASSQGTKRDTEAFF.

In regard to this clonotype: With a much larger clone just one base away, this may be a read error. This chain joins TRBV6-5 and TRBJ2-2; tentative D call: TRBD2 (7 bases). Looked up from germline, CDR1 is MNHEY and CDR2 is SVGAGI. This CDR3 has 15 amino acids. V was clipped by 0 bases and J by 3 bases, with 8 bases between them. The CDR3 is CASSYSGGDTGELFF. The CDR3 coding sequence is TGTGCCAGCAGTTACTCAGGGGGGGACACCGGGGAGCTGTTTTTT.

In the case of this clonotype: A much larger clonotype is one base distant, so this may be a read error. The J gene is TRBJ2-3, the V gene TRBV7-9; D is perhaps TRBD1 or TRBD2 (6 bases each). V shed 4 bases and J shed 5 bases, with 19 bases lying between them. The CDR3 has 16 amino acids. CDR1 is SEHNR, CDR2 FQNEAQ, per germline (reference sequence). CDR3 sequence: CASSSRALGGLDTQYF. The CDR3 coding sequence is TGTGCCAGCAGCTCAAGGGCCCTCGGGGGCCTAGATACGCAGTATTTT. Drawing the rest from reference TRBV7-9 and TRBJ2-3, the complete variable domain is DTGVSQNPRHKITKRGQNVTFRCDPISEHNRLYWYRQTLGQGPEFLTYFQNEAQLEKSRLLSDRFSAERPKGSFSTLEIQRTEQGDSAMYLCASSSRALGGLDTQYFGPGTRLTVL.

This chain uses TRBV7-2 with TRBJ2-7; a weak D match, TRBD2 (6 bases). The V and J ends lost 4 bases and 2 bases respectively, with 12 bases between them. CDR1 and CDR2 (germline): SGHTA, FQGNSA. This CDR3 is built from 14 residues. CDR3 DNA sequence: TGTGCCAGCAGCTCTTGGCCGGGAGCCTACGAGCAGTACTTC. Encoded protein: CASSSWPGAYEQYF.

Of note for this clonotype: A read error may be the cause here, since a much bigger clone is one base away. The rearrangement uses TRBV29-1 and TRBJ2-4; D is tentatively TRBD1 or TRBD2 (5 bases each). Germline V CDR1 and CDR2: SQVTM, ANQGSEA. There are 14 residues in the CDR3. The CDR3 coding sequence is TGCAGCGCTGAAGAGGGGTTTAGGGGAAACATACAGTACTTC. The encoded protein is CSAEEGFRGNIQYF.

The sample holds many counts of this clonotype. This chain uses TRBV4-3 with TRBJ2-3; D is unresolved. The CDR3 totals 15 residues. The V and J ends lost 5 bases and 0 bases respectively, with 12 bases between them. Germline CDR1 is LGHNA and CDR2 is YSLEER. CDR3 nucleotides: TGCGCCAGCAGCGCGCAAGGGATGAGCACAGATACGCAGTATTTT. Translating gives CASSAQGMSTDTQYF.

The CDR3 sequence: CAKGGWGPYEQYF. CDR3 nucleotides: TGCGCCAAGGGGGGTTGGGGTCCTTACGAGCAGTACTTC. The genes are TRBV4-1 and TRBJ2-7, with D perhaps assigned TRBD1 or TRBD2 (6 bases each). Trimming stripped 10 bases from V and 4 bases from J, with 17 bases between. Germline loops: CDR1 MGHRA, CDR2 YSYEKL. CDR3 size: 13 residues.

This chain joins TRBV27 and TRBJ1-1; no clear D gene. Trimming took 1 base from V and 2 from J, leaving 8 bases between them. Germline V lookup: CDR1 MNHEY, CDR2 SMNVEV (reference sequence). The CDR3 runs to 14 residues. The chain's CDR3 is CASSLLGSNTEAFF. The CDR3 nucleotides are TGTGCCAGCAGTTTATTAGGGTCCAACACTGAAGCTTTCTTT.

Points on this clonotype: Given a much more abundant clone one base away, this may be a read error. CDR3 protein: CASSLQSPGEQLF. CDR3 coding DNA: TGTGCCAGCAGTTTACAGTCCCCTGGTGAGCAGCTCTTC. This chain joins TRBV28 and TRBJ2-1; D gene uncertain. Germline lookup yields CDR1 MDHEN and CDR2 SYDVKM. The CDR3 is 13 amino acids.

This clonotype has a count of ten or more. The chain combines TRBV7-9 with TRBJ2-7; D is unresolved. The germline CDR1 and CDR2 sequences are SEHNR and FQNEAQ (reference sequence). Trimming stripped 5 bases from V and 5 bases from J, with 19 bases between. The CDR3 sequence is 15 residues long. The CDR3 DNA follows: TGTGCCAGCAGCCCCGAAGGGTTAGGGTCCCACGAGCAGTACTTC. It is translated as CASSPEGLGSHEQYF.

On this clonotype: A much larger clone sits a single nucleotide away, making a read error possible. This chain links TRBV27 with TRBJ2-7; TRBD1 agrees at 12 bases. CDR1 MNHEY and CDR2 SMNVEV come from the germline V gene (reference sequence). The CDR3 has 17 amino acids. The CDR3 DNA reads TGTGCCGGCAGTTCACTGGGGCGGGACAGGGGGCTATACGAGCAGTACTTC. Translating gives CAGSSLGRDRGLYEQYF.

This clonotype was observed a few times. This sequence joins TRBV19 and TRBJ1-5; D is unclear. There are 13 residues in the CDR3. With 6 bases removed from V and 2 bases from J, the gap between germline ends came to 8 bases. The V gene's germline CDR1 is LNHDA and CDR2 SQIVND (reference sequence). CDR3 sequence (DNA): TGTGCCAGTAGCTGGTGGGGCAATCAGCCCCAGCATTTT. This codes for CASSWWGNQPQHF.

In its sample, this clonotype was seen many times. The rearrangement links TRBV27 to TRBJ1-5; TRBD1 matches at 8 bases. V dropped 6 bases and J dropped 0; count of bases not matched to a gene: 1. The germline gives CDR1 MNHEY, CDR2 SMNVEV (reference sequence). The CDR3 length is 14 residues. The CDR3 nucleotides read TGTGCCAGCAGGACAGGGGTTAGCAATCAGCCCCAGCATTTT. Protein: CASRTGVSNQPQHF.

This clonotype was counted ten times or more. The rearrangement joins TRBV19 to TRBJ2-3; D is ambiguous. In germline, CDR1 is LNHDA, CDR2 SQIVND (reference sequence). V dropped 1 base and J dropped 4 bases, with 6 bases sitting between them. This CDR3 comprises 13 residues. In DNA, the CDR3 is TGTGCCAGTAGTATAGTTGTGGCAGATACGCAGTATTTT. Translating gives CASSIVVADTQYF.

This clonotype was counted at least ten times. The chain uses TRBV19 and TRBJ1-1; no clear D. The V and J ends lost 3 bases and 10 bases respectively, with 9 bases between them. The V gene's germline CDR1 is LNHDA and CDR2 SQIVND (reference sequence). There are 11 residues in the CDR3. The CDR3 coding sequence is TGTGCCAGTAGTATGGTACATACAGCTTTCTTT. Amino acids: CASSMVHTAFF.

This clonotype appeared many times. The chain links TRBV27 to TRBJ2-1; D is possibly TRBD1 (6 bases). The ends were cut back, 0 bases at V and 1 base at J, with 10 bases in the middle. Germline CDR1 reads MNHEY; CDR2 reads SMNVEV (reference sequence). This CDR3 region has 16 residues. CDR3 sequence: CASSLSAGASYNEQFF. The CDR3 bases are TGTGCCAGCAGTTTATCCGCAGGGGCATCCTACAATGAGCAGTTCTTC.

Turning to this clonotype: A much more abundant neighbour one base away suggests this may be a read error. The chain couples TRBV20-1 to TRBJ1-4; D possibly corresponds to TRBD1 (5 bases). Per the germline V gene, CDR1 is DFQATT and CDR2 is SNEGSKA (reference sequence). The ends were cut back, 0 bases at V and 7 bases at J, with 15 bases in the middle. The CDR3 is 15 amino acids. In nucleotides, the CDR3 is TGCAGTGCTAGAGATCCAGGGTCCGTCTCTGAAAAACTGTTTTTT. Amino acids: CSARDPGSVSEKLFF.